Following are 20 T cell receptor beta chains from one sample sequenced in a study of T cell repertoires in cytomegalovirus infection. In TCRdb, the reads were re-called with MiXCR into one record per CDR3 protein. The table has 180,000 or so distinct CDR3 sequences, roughly a sixth seen once. Sequenced material: CD8+ T cells from PBMCs. All receptors derive from a human donor in good health (CMV status not recorded). Some clones in this sample may be carry-over from other donors' samples.

This rearrangement joins TRBV20-1 to TRBJ1-1, with D possibly being TRBD1 (6 bases). CDR3 length equals 14 residues. Trimming stripped 5 bases from V and 2 bases from J, with 15 bases between. In germline, CDR1 is DFQATT, CDR2 SNEGSKA (reference sequence). The CDR3 spells CSASEGGRNTEAFF. The DNA of the CDR3 is TGCAGTGCTTCGGAGGGGGGGAGAAACACTGAAGCTTTCTTT.

The chain employs TRBV2 and TRBJ1-1, with no clear D. Trimming removed 7 bases at V and 1 base at J, with 10 bases between. The CDR3 consists of 13 residues. Looked up from germline, CDR1 is SNHLY and CDR2 is FYNNEI. CDR3 amino acids: CASISEGNTEAFF. The CDR3 DNA reads TGTGCCAGCATTTCCGAAGGGAACACTGAAGCTTTCTTT.

The V gene is TRBV7-6, the J gene TRBJ1-1; D might be TRBD1 (5 bases). The CDR3 runs to 17 residues. Trimming left V 5 bases short and J 0 bases short, with 19 bases between. Germline CDR1 and CDR2: SGHVS and FNYEAQ. The CDR3 bases are TGTGCCAGCAGCCCGGTAAATCTCCGACAGTTGAACACTGAAGCTTTCTTT. Protein: CASSPVNLRQLNTEAFF.

The gene calls are TRBV27 and TRBJ2-7, with TRBD1 matching 7 bases. CDR1 is MNHEY, CDR2 SMNVEV, per germline (reference sequence). The ends lost 5 bases at V and 0 bases at J; junction bases unmatched: 10. This CDR3 is built from 16 residues. CDR3 residues: CASSPSQGPASYEQYF. The CDR3 bases are TGTGCCAGCAGTCCCTCACAGGGGCCAGCCTCCTACGAGCAGTACTTC.

The genes are TRBV10-3 and TRBJ1-1; D gene unclear. Germline CDR1 reads ENHRY; CDR2 reads SYGVKD. The CDR3 has 11 amino acids. V was clipped by 8 bases and J by 4 bases, with 8 bases between them. CDR3 residues: CAIGVGTEAFF. In nucleotides, the CDR3 is TGTGCCATCGGTGTCGGCACTGAAGCTTTCTTT.

V gene TRBV19 combines with J gene TRBJ1-2; no clear D. This CDR3 spans 15 amino acids. V lost 5 bases to trimming and J lost 0 bases, with 13 bases between them. The germline V gene encodes CDR1 LNHDA and CDR2 SQIVND (reference sequence). The CDR3 DNA reads as TGTGCCAGTAGTGATTTCGACGGCCCTAACTATGGCTACACCTTC. Translated: CASSDFDGPNYGYTF.

This clonotype was seen more than once but under ten times. This sequence joins TRBV19 and TRBJ1-5; TRBD1 matches at 9 bases. The germline gives CDR1 LNHDA, CDR2 SQIVND (reference sequence). This CDR3 region has 18 residues. V was clipped by 6 bases and J by 5 bases; unmatched bases: 17. The CDR3 protein is CASRMRDRVFKIDQPQHF. DNA of the CDR3: TGTGCCAGTAGAATGAGGGACAGGGTTTTTAAGATTGATCAGCCCCAGCATTTT.

The chain carries TRBV9 and TRBJ1-2, with 8 bases matching TRBD1. Germline V gene sequence: CDR1 SGDLS, CDR2 YYNGEE. V was pared by 2 bases and J by 3 bases, with 9 bases of the junction left unmatched. The CDR3 covers 16 residues. The CDR3 coding sequence is TGTGCCAGCAGCGTTGCCCCGGCGGACAGGGACTATGGCTACACCTTC. Translation gives CASSVAPADRDYGYTF.

The chain has TRBV7-6 and TRBJ1-1; D may be TRBD1 (5 bases). CDR3 size: 16 residues. V lost 3 bases and J 1 base, leaving 15 bases between the germline ends. Germline lookup yields CDR1 SGHVS and CDR2 FNYEAQ. This chain's CDR3 is CASSFASGTGNTEAFF. For the CDR3, the DNA is TGTGCCAGCAGCTTCGCCTCAGGGACGGGGAACACTGAAGCTTTCTTT.

Only a few counts were recorded for this clonotype. The chain uses TRBV10-2 and TRBJ2-7; D is ambiguous. The CDR3 runs 11 residues. The ends were cut back, 7 bases at V and 2 bases at J, with 6 bases in the middle. CDR1 and CDR2 from the germline V gene are WSHSY and SAAADI. CDR3 sequence: CASIGPYEQYF. For the CDR3, the DNA is TGCGCCAGCATAGGACCCTACGAGCAGTACTTC.

This clonotype was counted a few times. V usage is TRBV7-8 and J usage is TRBJ2-7, with TRBD1 matching 11 bases. The CDR3 spans 15 residues. CDR1 and CDR2 from the germline V gene are SGHVS and FQNEAQ. Unmatched junction bases numbered 5, after V lost 5 bases and J lost 2 bases. This CDR3 is CASSTRDRGAYEQYF. Written as DNA, the CDR3 is TGTGCCAGCAGCACCCGGGACAGGGGGGCCTACGAGCAGTACTTC.

CDR3 amino acids: CASSFAQGAYEQYF. CDR3 sequence (DNA): TGTGCCAGCAGTTTTGCACAGGGGGCTTACGAGCAGTACTTC. The rearrangement uses TRBV12-3 or TRBV12-4 and TRBJ2-7; 9 positions match TRBD1. V dropped 3 bases and J dropped 4; count of bases not matched to a gene: 4. The CDR3 length is 14 residues.

This clonotype was recorded a few times. It may be a read error: a sequence one base away is much more abundant. Given the absence of the conserved phenylalanine or tryptophan at the CDR3 end, a read error is likely. The chain couples TRBV20-1 to TRBJ2-1, with 11 positions matching TRBD2. Germline trimming cut 0 bases from V and 7 bases from J; bases unmatched to any gene: 5. CDR1 is DFQATT and CDR2 is SNEGSKA in the germline V gene (reference sequence). There are 15 residues in the CDR3. The CDR3 here is CSARELAGEVNEQFL. Here the CDR3 DNA reads TGCAGTGCTAGAGAACTAGCGGGGGAAGTAAATGAGCAGTTCCTC.

This clonotype was found a few times. The V gene is TRBV28, the J gene TRBJ2-5, with 8 bases identical to TRBD2. Trimming cost V 6 bases and J 5 bases; bases outside gene matches: 11. The CDR3 has 15 residues. CDR1 is MDHEN, CDR2 SYDVKM, per germline. CDR3 DNA sequence: TGTGCCAGCAGCCGTCGGGGGGGCATCGGGGAGACCCAGTACTTC. Its protein product is CASSRRGGIGETQYF.

This clonotype was picked up a small number of times. CDR3: CASSGKGTGNTEAFF. CDR3 bases: TGTGCCAGCAGCGGAAAAGGGACAGGTAACACTGAAGCTTTCTTT. The genes are TRBV13 and TRBJ1-1; 8 nucleotides agree with TRBD1. V gave up 5 bases and J gave up 2 bases; unmatched junction bases: 7. Germline CDR1 and CDR2: PRHDT and FYEKMQ (reference sequence). CDR3 length: 15 amino acids.

This chain joins TRBV4-1 and TRBJ1-6; D perhaps matches TRBD1 (6 bases). Trimming pared 7 bases from V and 9 bases from J, leaving 16 bases between. This CDR3 spans 14 amino acids. CDR1 is MGHRA, CDR2 YSYEKL, per germline. The CDR3 bases are TGCGCCAGCAACCAGGGGATCCGCGGTTCACCCCTCCACTTT. As protein: CASNQGIRGSPLHF.

The chain uses TRBV11-3 and TRBJ2-3; 13 nucleotides match TRBD2. Germline V gene data show CDR1 as SGHNT and CDR2 as YENEEA. The CDR3 is 16 amino acids. V shed 4 bases and J 4 bases; nucleotides not matched to a gene: 5. CDR3 in amino acids: CASSSQLAGGPDTQYF. DNA of the CDR3: TGTGCCAGCAGCTCGCAACTAGCGGGGGGGCCAGATACGCAGTATTTT.

CDR3 protein: CASSLANVLTF. The CDR3, as DNA: TGTGCCAGCAGCTTAGCCAACGTCCTGACTTTC. This rearrangement joins TRBV7-3 to TRBJ2-6; D not resolved. Germline CDR1 SGHTA, CDR2 FQGTGA. The germline V and J ends were trimmed by 2 bases and 7 bases, with 0 bases remaining between them. The CDR3 consists of 11 residues.

The chain combines TRBV12-3 or TRBV12-4 with TRBJ2-5; D is unclear. This CDR3 has 12 amino acids. Trimming pared 2 bases from V and 4 bases from J, leaving 5 bases between. CDR3 protein: CASSLSPETQYF. As DNA, the CDR3 is TGTGCCAGCAGTTTAAGTCCAGAGACCCAGTACTTC.

The V call is TRBV6-5, the J call TRBJ2-1, with D hard to call. The CDR3 sequence is 17 residues long. The germline CDR1 and CDR2 sequences are MNHEY and SVGAGI. V was clipped by 0 bases and J by 7 bases, with 19 bases between them. CDR3 protein: CASSYSYAGTGRNEQFF. The CDR3 DNA reads as TGTGCCAGCAGTTACTCGTACGCCGGCACGGGTAGGAATGAGCAGTTCTTC.